This T cell receptor (beta chain) was recorded in a study of cytomegalovirus exposure and HLA in healthy donors. Study conclusions and caveats: The number of N-insertions in an Asian-associated ancestry cluster was reportedly below the 666-donor mean in a later analysis. In a later analysis, HLA-C alleles had the fewest associated TCRs, DRB1 alleles the most.

Germline V gene data show CDR1 as SGHRS and CDR2 as YFSETQ. The J segment lost 4 bases and the V segment lost 3 bases, leaving 5 bases of the junction unmatched. The CDR3 has 14 amino acids. For this clone: No antigen is known for it.

Primers included in the PCR were 60 Vbeta and 13 Jbeta primers. The data were produced by immunoSEQ multiplex PCR, yet TCRdb's version contains in-frame clones alone and is incomplete. Of some 150,000 clones in the sample, around 73% were seen once. The TCR was taken from a female donor in good health and CMV-seronegative. The chain is built from TRBV5-1 and TRBJ1-1, with 8 bases matching TRBD1. The sample taken for sequencing was PBMCs. CDR3 bases: TGCGCCAGCAGCTCAGGGGGCTACGGCACTGAAGCTTTCTTT. As protein: CASSSGGYGTEAFF. The full variable domain, rest sourced from reference TRBV5-1 and TRBJ1-1, is KAGVTQTPRYLIKTRGQQVTLSCSPISGHRSVSWYQQTPGQGLQFLFEYFSETQRNKGNFPGRFSGRQFSNSRSEMNVSTLELGDSALYLCASSSGGYGTEAFFGQGTRLTVV.